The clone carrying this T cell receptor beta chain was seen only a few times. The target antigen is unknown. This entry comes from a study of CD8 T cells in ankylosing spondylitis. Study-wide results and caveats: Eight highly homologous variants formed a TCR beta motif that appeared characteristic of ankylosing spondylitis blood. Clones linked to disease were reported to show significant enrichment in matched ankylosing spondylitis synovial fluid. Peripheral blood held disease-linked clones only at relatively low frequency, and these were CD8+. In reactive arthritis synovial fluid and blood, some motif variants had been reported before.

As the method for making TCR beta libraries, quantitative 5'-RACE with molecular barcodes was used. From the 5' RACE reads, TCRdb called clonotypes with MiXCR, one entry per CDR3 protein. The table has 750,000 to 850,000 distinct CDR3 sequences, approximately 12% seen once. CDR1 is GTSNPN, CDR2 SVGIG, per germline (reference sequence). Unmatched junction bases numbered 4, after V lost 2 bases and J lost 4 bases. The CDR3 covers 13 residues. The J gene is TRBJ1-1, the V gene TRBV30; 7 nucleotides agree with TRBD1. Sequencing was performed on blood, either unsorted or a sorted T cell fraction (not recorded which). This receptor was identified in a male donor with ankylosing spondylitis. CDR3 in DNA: TGTGCCTGGAGTAGGGGGCGAGGCACTGAAGCTTTCTTT. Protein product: CAWSRGRGTEAFF. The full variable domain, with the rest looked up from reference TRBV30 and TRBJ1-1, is SQTIHQWPATLVQPVGSPLSLECTVEGTSNPNLYWYRQAAGRGLQLLFYSVGIGQISSEVPQNLSASRPQDRQFILSSKKLLLSDSGFYLCAWSRGRGTEAFFGQGTRLTVV.